Below, 16 T cell receptor beta chains from the same sample are listed, as sequenced in a study of T cell responses to AZD1222 COVID-19 vaccine. The protocol was immunoSEQ multiplex PCR, while the TCRdb copy is restricted to in-frame clones and leaves out a portion. This table holds over 120,000 clones, around 84% found once. Sequencing used peripheral blood, obtained 28 days after the second AZD1222 dose. The receptors were gathered from an adult who received the AZD1222 COVID-19 vaccine.

This clone has a handful of counts. CDR3 DNA: TGTGCCTGGGATACAACAGGGGGTAGCACAGATACGCAGTATTTT. As protein: CAWDTTGGSTDTQYF. The chain uses TRBV30 and TRBJ2-3; 8 bases match TRBD1. The J segment lost 0 bases and the V segment lost 5 bases, leaving 7 bases of the junction unmatched. This CDR3 is built from 15 residues. Germline CDR1 GTSNPN, CDR2 SVGIG (reference sequence). Using reference TRBV30 and TRBJ2-3 for the parts outside the CDR3, the full variable domain is SQTIHQWPATLVQPVGSPLSLECTVEGTSNPNLYWYRQAAGRGLQLLFYSVGIGQISSEVPQNLSASRPQDRQFILSSKKLLLSDSGFYLCAWDTTGGSTDTQYFGPGTRLTVL.

This chain links TRBV18 with TRBJ2-7; a possible D gene is TRBD2 (6 bases). CDR1 is KGHSH and CDR2 is LQKENI in the germline V gene. V was shortened by 3 bases and J by 5 bases, with 20 bases between the two germline ends. CDR3 length: 16 amino acids. The CDR3 DNA reads as TGTGCCAGCTCACCCTGGCGCGCCGGGCCGGGGGACGAGCAGTACTTC. This translates into CASSPWRAGPGDEQYF. Supplemented by reference TRBV18 and TRBJ2-7, the full variable domain reads NAGVMQNPRHLVRRRGQEARLRCSPMKGHSHVYWYRQLPEEGLKFMVYLQKENIIDESGMPKERFSAEFPKEGPSILRIQQVVRGDSAAYFCASSPWRAGPGDEQYFGPGTRLTVT.

The gene calls are TRBV28 and TRBJ1-1; D gene ambiguous. The V gene's germline CDR1 is MDHEN and CDR2 SYDVKM. The CDR3 consists of 12 residues. Trimming pared 8 bases from V and 7 bases from J, leaving 14 bases between. The CDR3 DNA reads as TGTGCCAGCGGACCCTCCGGGGATGAAGCTTTCTTT. As protein: CASGPSGDEAFF. Looking up the rest from reference TRBV28 and TRBJ1-1 gives the full variable domain: DVKVTQSSRYLVKRTGEKVFLECVQDMDHENMFWYRQDPGLGLRLIYFSYDVKMKEKGDIPEGYSVSREKKERFSLILESASTNQTSMYLCASGPSGDEAFFGQGTRLTVV.

The V gene is TRBV6-1, the J gene TRBJ1-6; tentative D call: TRBD1 (6 bases). CDR1 and CDR2 from the germline V gene are MNHNS and SASEGT. V lost 2 bases, J lost 8 bases, and 13 bases lay in between. The CDR3 is made up of 15 amino acids. The CDR3 loop is CASSELVQGHSPLHF. CDR3 nucleotide sequence: TGTGCCAGCAGTGAACTTGTACAGGGTCATTCACCCCTCCACTTT.

The chain uses TRBV7-9 and TRBJ2-6; unclear D gene. Germline-derived CDR1 and CDR2 are SEHNR and FQNEAQ (reference sequence). Trimming left V 5 bases short and J 0 bases short, with 5 bases between. CDR3 length: 14 amino acids. CDR3 sequence: CASSDSSGANVLTF. CDR3 in DNA: TGTGCCAGCAGCGATAGCTCTGGGGCCAACGTCCTGACTTTC. Variable domain in full (rest from reference TRBV7-9 and TRBJ2-6): DTGVSQNPRHKITKRGQNVTFRCDPISEHNRLYWYRQTLGQGPEFLTYFQNEAQLEKSRLLSDRFSAERPKGSFSTLEIQRTEQGDSAMYLCASSDSSGANVLTFGAGSRLTVL.

V gene TRBV30 combines with J gene TRBJ1-1; no clear D gene. CDR3 size: 13 residues. Trimming took off 2 bases at V and 1 base at J, with 8 bases between the two ends. Germline V gene data show CDR1 as GTSNPN and CDR2 as SVGIG (reference sequence). The CDR3 nucleotides are TGTGCCTGGAGTCTAGGAAAGAACACTGAAGCTTTCTTT. This encodes CAWSLGKNTEAFF.

This clone has a single count. V is TRBV28 and J is TRBJ2-2; D is uncertain. The CDR3 totals 15 residues. Germline CDR1 MDHEN, CDR2 SYDVKM. Trimming pared 6 bases from V and 2 bases from J, leaving 13 bases between. The CDR3 DNA reads TGTGCCAGCAGCAAACCCACACGAAACACCGGGGAGCTGTTTTTT. It is translated as CASSKPTRNTGELFF.

This clone turned up a few times. The chain recombines TRBV29-1 with TRBJ2-5, with TRBD1 matching 9 bases. The CDR3 spans 12 residues. Germline assignment: CDR1 SQVTM and CDR2 ANQGSEA. Trimming cost V 4 bases and J 8 bases; bases outside gene matches: 5. CDR3 sequence (DNA): TGCAGCGTTGGGGCGGACAGGGGAACCCAGTACTTC. It codes for CSVGADRGTQYF.

CDR3 protein: CASTVQASGGNTIYF. The CDR3 nucleotides read TGTGCCAGCACCGTTCAGGCCTCTGGGGGAAACACCATATATTTT. The genes are TRBV6-5 and TRBJ1-3, with D uncertain. The CDR3 spans 15 residues. Germline assignment: CDR1 MNHEY and CDR2 SVGAGI. Trimming removed 7 bases from V and 4 bases from J, with 17 bases in between.

This clone has only a few counts. CDR3 protein: CASSHAGTGNQPQHF. As DNA, the CDR3 is TGTGCCAGCAGTCACGCCGGGACAGGAAATCAGCCCCAGCATTTT. The J gene is TRBJ1-5, the V gene TRBV2; TRBD1 aligns across 8 bases. The V gene's germline CDR1 is SNHLY and CDR2 FYNNEI. The CDR3 extends over 15 amino acids. Trimming at V came to 5 bases and at J to 4 bases, leaving 7 bases not matched to a gene. The full variable domain, its missing parts supplied by reference TRBV2 and TRBJ1-5, is EPEVTQTPSHQVTQMGQEVILRCVPISNHLYFYWYRQILGQKVEFLVSFYNNEISEKSEIFDDQFSVERPDGSNFTLKIRSTKLEDSAMYFCASSHAGTGNQPQHFGDGTRLSIL.

This rearrangement joins TRBV24-1 to TRBJ2-7; possible D gene TRBD1, 5 bases. Germline lookup yields CDR1 KGHDR and CDR2 SFDVKD. CDR3 length equals 13 residues. The V gene lost 5 bases and the J gene lost 2 bases, with 9 bases spanning the gap. CDR3 bases: TGTGCCACCAGTGGTTCAGGGACCTACGAGCAGTACTTC. Protein: CATSGSGTYEQYF.

The chain joins TRBV10-2 to TRBJ2-1, with TRBD2 as a possible D gene (5 bases). The CDR3 spans 13 residues. Germline V lookup: CDR1 WSHSY, CDR2 SAAADI. V lost 7 bases, J lost 3 bases, and 10 bases lay in between. Written as DNA, the CDR3 is TGCGCCAGCACGTTGGGGAGCTACAATGAGCAGTTCTTC. Encoded protein: CASTLGSYNEQFF.

The chain is built from TRBV9 and TRBJ2-3, with 9 bases fitting TRBD2. Germline CDR1 SGDLS, CDR2 YYNGEE. The CDR3 covers 14 residues. V shed 3 bases, J shed 7 bases, and the junction held 6 bases outside the gene matches. The CDR3 loop is CASSEGLAVNTQYF. The CDR3 region has the DNA TGTGCCAGCAGCGAGGGACTAGCAGTCAATACGCAGTATTTT.

The chain couples TRBV29-1 to TRBJ2-7; D might be TRBD2 (6 bases). The CDR3 is made up of 11 amino acids. V was trimmed by 7 bases and J by 3 bases, leaving 10 bases between them. The germline CDR1 and CDR2 sequences are SQVTM and ANQGSEA. The CDR3: CSAHGGYEQYF. CDR3 coding DNA: TGCAGCGCCCACGGGGGCTACGAGCAGTACTTC.

CDR3 coding DNA: TGTGCCAGCTCCCGGACGGGAGGGACTAATGAAAAACTGTTTTTT. It yields the protein CASSRTGGTNEKLFF. This chain connects TRBV18 to TRBJ1-4; D is unclear. V dropped 6 bases and J dropped 2 bases, with 13 bases sitting between them. This CDR3 is 15 amino acids long. Germline lookup yields CDR1 KGHSH and CDR2 LQKENI.

This clone appeared once. J is TRBJ2-7 and V is TRBV4-1, with 7 nucleotides matching TRBD1. Germline loops: CDR1 MGHRA, CDR2 YSYEKL. J lost 5 bases, V lost 5 bases, and 9 bases had no gene match. The CDR3 has 14 residues. The CDR3 nucleotides read TGCGCCAGCAGCTCTCCCGGGACAGTCCACGAGCAGTACTTC. Protein sequence: CASSSPGTVHEQYF.